A selection of T cell receptor beta chains follows, all from one sample in a study of cytomegalovirus exposure and HLA in healthy donors. The protocol was immunoSEQ multiplex PCR, while the TCRdb copy is restricted to in-frame clones and leaves out a portion. The top ten clones hold approximately 2% of a sample with about 160,000 clones, 75% to 90% of them seen once. The sample consisted of PBMCs. The source is a woman younger than 35 in good health and CMV-seronegative. Each CDR3 is given with its conserved first and last residue. The order of the fields is clone size, D gene, V gene, J gene, CDR3 DNA, CDR3 protein. A D gene is named only where the DNA matches it firmly. Only some rows state a clone size, as once, few, many or a class for expanded clones.

-	-	TRBV4-1	TRBJ2-2	TGCGCCAGCAGCCACCTTCGGCGCAGCGGCGGGGAGCTGTTTTTT	CASSHLRRSGGELFF
-	-	TRBV6-1	TRBJ2-5	TGTGCCAGCAGTGAATTAGTGGGAGAGGAGACCCAGTACTTC	CASSELVGEETQYF
-	-	TRBV7-9	TRBJ2-5	TGTGCCAGCAGCTTAGTCCTGGAGACCCAGTACTTC	CASSLVLETQYF
-	TRBD2	TRBV19	TRBJ2-3	TGTGCCAGTAGTATAGAAGCTGGGACTAGAGAGGATTTT	CASSIEAGTREDF
few	TRBD2	TRBV6-4	TRBJ2-3	TGTGCCAGCAGTGACACAGCGGGGAGTAGCACAGATACGCAGTATTTT	CASSDTAGSSTDTQYF
-	TRBD1	TRBV4-1	TRBJ1-2	TGCGCCAGCAGCCAAGAGGACAGGAGGCGAGGCTACACCTTC	CASSQEDRRRGYTF
few	-	TRBV30	TRBJ1-1	TGTGCCTTCGGGGTGGGGGGCACTGAAGCTTTCTTT	CAFGVGGTEAFF
-	TRBD2	TRBV5-1	TRBJ2-1	TGCGCCAGCTTTGGGGGGACTAGCAATGAGCAGTTCTTC	CASFGGTSNEQFF
-	-	TRBV6-1	TRBJ1-6	TGTGCCAGCAGTACAGGGCCACCCCTCCACTTT	CASSTGPPLHF
-	-	TRBV7-9	TRBJ1-6	TGTGCCAGCAGCCCCCAGGACATTAATTCACCCCTCCACTTT	CASSPQDINSPLHF
-	TRBD1	TRBV7-2	TRBJ2-5	TGTGCCAGCAGCCCTCTGACAGGGGAAGAGACCCAGTACTTC	CASSPLTGEETQYF
-	TRBD2	TRBV4-2	TRBJ2-1	TGTGCCAGCAGCCCGCGGGAGGCGGTTGAGCAGTTCTTC	CASSPREAVEQFF
-	-	TRBV27	TRBJ2-1	TGTGCCAGCAGTTCACAGGGCAATGAGCAGTTCTTC	CASSSQGNEQFF
-	TRBD1	TRBV28	TRBJ2-7	TGTGCCAGCAGTTTTACGACAGGGTTTACCTACGAGCAGTACTTC	CASSFTTGFTYEQYF
-	-	TRBV28	TRBJ1-1	TGTGCCAGCAGATCTCTGAACACTGAAGCTTTCTTT	CASRSLNTEAFF
-	TRBD1	TRBV10-3	TRBJ1-2	TGTGCCAGTGGGACAGGGGGCTTGGGGGACTATGGCTACACCTTC	CASGTGGLGDYGYTF
once	TRBD1	TRBV28	TRBJ1-6	TGTGCCAGCAGTACCCCGGACAGGGGAAATTCACCCCTCCACTTT	CASSTPDRGNSPLHF
-	-	TRBV11-2	TRBJ2-7	TGTGCCAGCAGCTTAAGGAGGGGGCGAAGCTACGAGCAGTACTTC	CASSLRRGRSYEQYF
once	TRBD1	TRBV28	TRBJ1-4	TGTGCCAGCACTCCAGGGGGTTGGGGGATTAATGAAAAACTGTTTTTT	CASTPGGWGINEKLFF
-	TRBD1	TRBV4-1	TRBJ1-1	TGCGCCAGCAGCGAAGACAGGGGCGGCACTGAAGCTTTCTTT	CASSEDRGGTEAFF
-	TRBD1	TRBV2	TRBJ1-4	TGTGCCAGCAGTGACAGGGGGCATGCTAATGAAAAACTGTTTTTT	CASSDRGHANEKLFF
-	TRBD1	TRBV2	TRBJ1-1	TGTGCCAGCAAGGACAGGGATATGAACACTGAAGCTTTCTTT	CASKDRDMNTEAFF
-	TRBD2	TRBV27	TRBJ2-7	TGTGCCAGCAGTTTACTACTAGCGGGAGGTACCCACGAGCAGTACTTC	CASSLLLAGGTHEQYF
-	TRBD1	TRBV5-1	TRBJ1-2	TGCGCCAGCAGCCCAAGACAGGGGGGAAGCACCTTC	CASSPRQGGSTF
-	-	TRBV7-9	TRBJ1-1	TGTGCCAGCAGCCTAGGAGATGAAGCTTTCTTT	CASSLGDEAFF
-	-	TRBV9	TRBJ1-1	TGTGCCAGCAGCGCTCAGGTCAACACTGAAGCTTTCTTT	CASSAQVNTEAFF
-	TRBD1	TRBV5-1	TRBJ1-2	TGCGCCAGCAGCTTAGACAGGGGAGCTAATGGCTACACCTTC	CASSLDRGANGYTF
-	-	TRBV6-1	TRBJ1-1	TGTGCCAGCAGTGAATATCTAGACGTTGCCATGAACACTGAAGCTTTCTTT	CASSEYLDVAMNTEAFF